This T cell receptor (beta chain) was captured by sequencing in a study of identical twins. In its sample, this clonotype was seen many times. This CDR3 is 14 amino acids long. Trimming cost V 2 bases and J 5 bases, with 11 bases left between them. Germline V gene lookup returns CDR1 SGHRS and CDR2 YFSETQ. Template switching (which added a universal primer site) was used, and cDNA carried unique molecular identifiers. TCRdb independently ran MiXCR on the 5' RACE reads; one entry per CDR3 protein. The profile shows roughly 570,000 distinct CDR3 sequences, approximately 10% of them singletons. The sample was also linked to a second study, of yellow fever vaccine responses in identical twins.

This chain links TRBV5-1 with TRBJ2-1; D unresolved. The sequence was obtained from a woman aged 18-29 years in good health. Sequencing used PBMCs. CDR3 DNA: TGCGCCAGCAGCTTTTACGGCCAGGACAATGAGCAGTTCTTC. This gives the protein CASSFYGQDNEQFF.